The 2 T cell receptor beta chains given below trace back to one sample, sequenced in a study of Ad26.COV2.S vaccination and SARS-CoV-2 variants. Sequenced by immunoSEQ multiplex PCR; TCRdb stores in-frame clones only, minus some. The sample contains about 420,000 clones, 88% of which appear only once. Treatment meaning: roughly 19 received Ad26.COV2.S at low or high dose, single or two shots; about 5 received placebo; per-sample allocation not given. Specimens were obtained on day 63 following the first vaccine or placebo injection. The starting material was peripheral blood, obtained in a trial of Ad26.COV2.S vaccine versus placebo. Every receptor here comes from a person between 18 and 65 years old who received the Ad26.COV2.S COVID-19 vaccine or a placebo.

The rearrangement joins TRBV9 to TRBJ2-7, with TRBD1 matching over 7 bases. Germline loops: CDR1 SGDLS, CDR2 YYNGEE. With 1 base clipped from V and 3 bases from J, the junction kept 4 bases outside the gene matches. The CDR3 contains 14 residues. The DNA for the CDR3 is TGTGCCAGCAGCGTAACAGGGGCTGGCTACGAGCAGTACTTC. Encoded protein: CASSVTGAGYEQYF.

CDR3 bases: TGCAGCGCCCATGTGGGGGGGGCGGGTCAGCCCCAGCATTTT. Translation: CSAHVGGAGQPQHF. The rearrangement uses TRBV29-1 and TRBJ1-5; possible D gene TRBD1, 6 bases. The germline V and J ends were trimmed by 7 bases and 6 bases, with 19 bases remaining between them. CDR1 is SQVTM and CDR2 is ANQGSEA in the germline V gene. This CDR3 is 14 amino acids long.